This T cell receptor beta chain came from a study of graft-versus-host responses after intestinal transplantation. For this clone: Its specificity is not known.

Data came from immunoSEQ multiplex PCR; TCRdb stores just in-frame clones and leaves some out. The sample has 130,000 or so clones, around 90% seen once. Germline V gene sequence: CDR1 LGHNT, CDR2 FRNRAP. V gave up 0 bases and J gave up 1 base, with 16 bases separating them. The CDR3 runs 17 residues. This receptor was obtained from a human donor who received an intestinal transplant. Source: unstimulated CD4+ T cells sorted from spleen or lymph node cells, taken before intestinal transplant. V and J are TRBV12-5 and TRBJ2-7; D is possibly TRBD1 (6 bases). DNA of the CDR3: TGTGCTAGTGGTTTGGTGGCTACAGGGTACGGGTCCTACGAGCAGTACTTC. Translating gives CASGLVATGYGSYEQYF. Supplemented by reference TRBV12-5 and TRBJ2-7, the full variable domain reads DARVTQTPRHKVTEMGQEVTMRCQPILGHNTVFWYRQTMMQGLELLAYFRNRAPLDDSGMPKDRFSAEMPDATLATLKIQPSEPRDSAVYFCASGLVATGYGSYEQYFGPGTRLTVT.